The sequence of this T cell receptor beta chain was determined in a study of T cells in localized non-small cell lung cancer. With respect to this clone: Its cognate antigen is unknown.

Study results and limitations: Because researchers sequenced only one region of the tumor, heterogeneity is still possible. Adjacent lung had a median around 50 of the 100 largest tumor clones. Uninvolved neighboring lung showed the greatest T cell clonality, exceeding tumor. An association was observed between higher blood T cell density and longer overall survival.

Trimming left V 3 bases short and J 1 base short, with 19 bases between. The CDR3 consists of 16 residues. In germline, CDR1 is GTSNPN, CDR2 SVGIG (reference sequence). Produced via immunoSEQ multiplex PCR; TCRdb's table is partial and in-frame only. The sample carries 38,000 or so clones, about 76% recorded once. The material sequenced was peripheral blood mononuclear cells, taken before any cancer treatment. This clonotype originated in a male donor at least 60 years old with stage II lung adenocarcinoma. The chain joins TRBV30 to TRBJ2-7; tentative D call: TRBD2 (5 bases). CDR3 residues: CAWSSSGWRISYEQYF. The CDR3 nucleotides read TGTGCCTGGAGCTCCTCGGGGTGGCGAATATCCTACGAGCAGTACTTC.